This T cell receptor beta chain was recorded in a study of CD8 T cells in ankylosing spondylitis. Study results and limitations: Blood from ankylosing spondylitis patients appeared to carry a characteristic roughly 8-variant TCR beta motif. Clones linked to disease, bearing a CD8+ phenotype, were relatively rare in peripheral blood.

Worth noting for this clonotype: Its antigen is undetermined.

TCRdb independently ran MiXCR on the 5' RACE reads; one entry per CDR3 protein. The sample contains a few hundred thousand distinct CDR3 sequences, more than 15% of which appear only once. V lost 10 bases and J lost 0, with 15 bases in between. The CDR3 is 14 residues long. Germline V gene sequence: CDR1 SGHVS, CDR2 FQNEAQ. The sequence was obtained from a male donor with ankylosing spondylitis or in good health (not recorded which). The rearrangement uses TRBV7-8 and TRBJ2-5; no firm D call. The sequenced sample was blood, either unsorted or a sorted T cell fraction (not recorded which). The CDR3 DNA sequence: TGTGCCACCCTCCCCGGCCTGTACCAAGAGACCCAGTACTTC. Amino acid sequence: CATLPGLYQETQYF.